Each of the 24 T cell receptor beta chains below was sequenced from the same sample in a study of a mutant IDH1 vaccine in newly diagnosed glioma. The sample's time point: week 23, last vaccination. The content of each vaccine dose was 300 ug of mutant IDH1 20-mer peptide, and topical imiquimod accompanied it. Produced via immunoSEQ multiplex PCR; TCRdb's table is partial and in-frame only. The sample includes tens of thousands of clones, about 76% of them seen just once. No cognate antigen is known for these TCRs. Sequenced material: PBMCs, taken from a glioma patient whose treatment included an IDH1 peptide vaccine. These receptor sequences come from a man aged 50 to 60 with glioma.

V usage is TRBV5-8 and J usage is TRBJ2-1; possible D gene TRBD2, 5 bases. Germline assignment: CDR1 SGHTS and CDR2 YDEGEE. The CDR3 is 12 residues long. The V end lost 0 bases, the J end lost 7 bases, and 5 bases lay between the germline ends. The CDR3 DNA reads TGTGCCAGCAGCTTGGGCGGGAATGAGCAGTTCTTC. Encoded protein: CASSLGGNEQFF.

Regarding this clone: The junction does not match germline at one end; this may be a read error. V and J are TRBV5-1 and TRBJ1-2; possible D gene TRBD1, 5 bases. This CDR3 region has 15 residues. CDR1 is SGHRS and CDR2 is YFSETQ in the germline V gene. CDR3 in amino acids: CASTLVALGGDGYTF. CDR3 nucleotides: TGCGCCAGCACCTTGGTGGCCTTGGGGGGGGATGGCTACACCTTC.

The chain has TRBV5-1 and TRBJ2-7, with D tentatively TRBD2 (6 bases). The length of the CDR3 is 15 residues. Germline CDR1 reads SGHRS; CDR2 reads YFSETQ. The V end lost 0 bases, the J end lost 7 bases, and 17 bases lay between the germline ends. The CDR3 nucleotides are TGCGCCAGCAGCTTGGACGGCGGGGAAGTACTTGAGCAGTACTTC. It translates to CASSLDGGEVLEQYF.

The chain uses TRBV7-2 and TRBJ2-7; 7 positions match TRBD2. The length of the CDR3 is 14 residues. Germline assignment: CDR1 SGHTA and CDR2 FQGNSA. V was pared by 5 bases and J by 5 bases, with 9 bases of the junction left unmatched. As DNA, the CDR3 is TGTGCCAGCAGCCTAAAGGCAGGGAGGGACGAGCAGTACTTC. Amino acid sequence: CASSLKAGRDEQYF.

This clone has a handful of counts. The CDR3 DNA sequence: TGTGCCAGCAGCGGGCGAGGGGAAGCTTTCTTT. It is translated as CASSGRGEAFF. The chain joins TRBV9 to TRBJ1-1; unclear D gene. Deletions cut 3 bases from V and 8 bases from J, with 8 bases between. CDR1 and CDR2 from the germline V gene are SGDLS and YYNGEE. The CDR3 runs to 11 residues. The full variable domain, completed using reference TRBV9 and TRBJ1-1, is DSGVTQTPKHLITATGQRVTLRCSPRSGDLSVYWYQQSLDQGLQFLIQYYNGEERAKGNILERFSAQQFPDLHSELNLSSLELGDSALYFCASSGRGEAFFGQGTRLTVV.

The rearrangement links TRBV25-1 to TRBJ1-1, with D tentatively TRBD1 (5 bases). The CDR3 is 14 amino acids. The V end was cut by 3 bases, the J end by 4 bases, with 12 bases between. The germline CDR1 and CDR2 sequences are MGHDK and SYGVNS. Here the CDR3 DNA reads TGTGCCAGCAGTGACCCAGGGCAGGGCACTGAAGCTTTCTTT. Amino acid sequence: CASSDPGQGTEAFF.

The V and J genes are TRBV29-1 and TRBJ2-1, with D tentatively TRBD1 (5 bases). The CDR3 spans 14 residues. Deletions cut 4 bases from V and 6 bases from J, with 16 bases between. Germline V gene lookup returns CDR1 SQVTM and CDR2 ANQGSEA. CDR3 protein: CSVVSQGMVNEQFF. The CDR3, as DNA: TGCAGCGTTGTGAGTCAGGGTATGGTCAATGAGCAGTTCTTC.

This clone was seen once. The rearrangement uses TRBV7-2 and TRBJ1-1; D gene unclear. V was trimmed by 1 base and J by 7 bases, leaving 7 bases between them. This CDR3 comprises 12 residues. From germline, CDR1 is SGHTA and CDR2 FQGNSA. The CDR3 spells CASSLVRIEAFF. The CDR3 region has the DNA TGTGCCAGCAGCTTAGTCCGGATTGAAGCTTTCTTT.

This clone was found a few times. As DNA, the CDR3 is TGTGCCAGCAGCTTGAACGGGTACGGCTACGAGCAGTACTTC. It encodes CASSLNGYGYEQYF. The chain carries TRBV5-6 and TRBJ2-7; no definite D call. Germline V gene sequence: CDR1 SGHDT, CDR2 YYEEEE. Trimming removed 1 base from V and 3 bases from J, with 11 bases in between. The CDR3 is made up of 14 amino acids.

This clone was found a few times. The V gene is TRBV30, the J gene TRBJ1-5, with a possible D match to TRBD1 (5 bases). In germline, CDR1 is GTSNPN, CDR2 SVGIG (reference sequence). V lost 0 bases to trimming and J lost 4 bases, with 13 bases between them. The CDR3 length is 15 residues. The CDR3 sequence: CAWSVLRGRNQPQHF. The CDR3 nucleotides are TGTGCCTGGAGTGTACTGAGGGGCCGGAATCAGCCCCAGCATTTT.

The gene calls are TRBV28 and TRBJ2-7; D possibly matches TRBD1 or TRBD2 (6 bases each). Germline V gene sequence: CDR1 MDHEN, CDR2 SYDVKM. The CDR3 sequence is 12 residues long. V was pared by 7 bases and J by 3 bases, with 10 bases between. The CDR3 DNA is TGTGCCAGCACTAAGGGGGGCTACGAGCAGTACTTC. Amino acids: CASTKGGYEQYF.

The chain uses TRBV5-1 and TRBJ1-1; tentative D call: TRBD1 (5 bases). The CDR3 length is 14 residues. V lost 3 bases and J 0 bases, leaving 9 bases between the germline ends. The germline CDR1 and CDR2 sequences are SGHRS and YFSETQ. The DNA of the CDR3 is TGCGCCAGCAGCTCCACAGGAGTGAACACTGAAGCTTTCTTT. It encodes CASSSTGVNTEAFF.

The chain employs TRBV6-5 and TRBJ1-2, with TRBD1 matching over 7 bases. Germline V gene sequence: CDR1 MNHEY, CDR2 SVGAGI. The J segment lost 6 bases and the V segment lost 7 bases, leaving 11 bases of the junction unmatched. This CDR3 is built from 14 residues. The CDR3, as DNA: TGTGCCAGCATTGACGGGAGGGGGCGGCATGGCTACACCTTC. As protein: CASIDGRGRHGYTF.

The V call is TRBV5-1, the J call TRBJ2-1; a weak D match, TRBD2 (5 bases). The CDR3 is 17 amino acids. Germline V CDR1 and CDR2: SGHRS, YFSETQ. V lost 0 bases to trimming and J lost 0 bases, with 13 bases between them. The CDR3 spells CASSLGFRGSSYNEQFF. The DNA for the CDR3 is TGCGCCAGCAGCTTGGGGTTTCGGGGTTCCTCCTACAATGAGCAGTTCTTC.

The J gene is TRBJ1-2, the V gene TRBV5-4, with D perhaps TRBD1 (5 bases). V lost 0 bases and J 4 bases, leaving 13 bases between the germline ends. CDR1 is SGHNT, CDR2 YYREEE, per germline (reference sequence). The CDR3 runs 15 residues. The CDR3 spells CASSLAKRGPYGYTF. The CDR3 nucleotides read TGTGCCAGCAGCTTGGCCAAGAGGGGCCCCTATGGCTACACCTTC.

The V and J genes are TRBV1 and TRBJ1-1; the table's D gene call, TRBD1, was not cross checked with the DNA. TRBV1 is marked as a pseudogene. The CDR3 loop spans 19 amino acids. This CDR3 is CTSSHLKKKGRRMNTEAFF. The CDR3 DNA sequence: TGCACCAGCAGCCACCTCAAAAAAAAGGGGCGCCGGATGAACACTGAAGCTTTCTTT.

The rearrangement uses TRBV27 and TRBJ1-5; perhaps TRBD1 as D (5 bases). This CDR3 has 15 amino acids. V shed 6 bases and J shed 6 bases, with 18 bases lying between them. Germline V gene data show CDR1 as MNHEY and CDR2 as SMNVEV (reference sequence). Here the CDR3 DNA reads TGTGCCAGCAGCACAGCCCGGGACGGAGGTCAGCCCCAGCATTTT. Residues: CASSTARDGGQPQHF.

The chain links TRBV14 to TRBJ2-5; D possibly corresponds to TRBD2 (6 bases). Germline V gene lookup returns CDR1 SGHDN and CDR2 FVKESK. The CDR3 extends over 14 amino acids. V lost 0 bases and J 3 bases, leaving 8 bases between the germline ends. CDR3 in amino acids: CASSQERGKETQYF. As DNA, the CDR3 is TGTGCCAGCAGCCAAGAACGCGGGAAAGAGACCCAGTACTTC.

The gene calls are TRBV29-1 and TRBJ2-7; D is perhaps TRBD1 or TRBD2 (5 bases each). CDR1 and CDR2 from the germline V gene are SQVTM and ANQGSEA. The CDR3 is 12 residues long. With 6 bases removed from V and 0 bases from J, the gap between germline ends came to 9 bases. In nucleotides, the CDR3 is TGCAGCGTCCGAGGGACCTCCTACGAGCAGTACTTC. It translates to CSVRGTSYEQYF.

The rearrangement uses TRBV28 and TRBJ1-1; D is possibly TRBD1 (6 bases). V was pared by 2 bases and J by 1 base, with 11 bases between. The CDR3 length is 15 residues. Germline V gene data show CDR1 as MDHEN and CDR2 as SYDVKM. CDR3 sequence (DNA): TGTGCCAGCAGTTTAGCAGGGGCTGAGAACACTGAAGCTTTCTTT. It codes for CASSLAGAENTEAFF.

The genes are TRBV5-1 and TRBJ2-5, with D possibly TRBD2 on 7 matching bases. The CDR3 spans 16 residues. The germline gives CDR1 SGHRS, CDR2 YFSETQ. V was clipped by 4 bases and J by 4 bases, with 20 bases between them. The CDR3 here is CASSRGGDGAGETQYF. The CDR3 DNA follows: TGCGCCAGCAGCCGAGGGGGGGACGGAGCGGGAGAGACCCAGTACTTC.

This sequence joins TRBV25-1 and TRBJ2-1; either TRBD1 or TRBD2 may fit D (5 bases each). Per germline, CDR1 MGHDK and CDR2 SYGVNS. The V end lost 3 bases, the J end lost 5 bases, and 17 bases lay between the germline ends. The CDR3 loop spans 16 amino acids. The CDR3 DNA reads as TGTGCCAGCAGTGACCCCAGGTATGGGGGACACAATGAGCAGTTCTTC. Translation gives CASSDPRYGGHNEQFF.

V and J are TRBV4-1 and TRBJ1-1; no reliable D call. Germline V CDR1 and CDR2: MGHRA, YSYEKL. V was trimmed by 5 bases and J by 7 bases, leaving 20 bases between them. This CDR3 has 15 amino acids. CDR3 in amino acids: CASSSPTRAGIEAFF. The CDR3 DNA is TGCGCCAGCAGCAGCCCGACAAGGGCTGGAATTGAAGCTTTCTTT.

This chain joins TRBV15 and TRBJ1-4; D remains ambiguous. The germline gives CDR1 LNHNV, CDR2 YYDKDF (reference sequence). The CDR3 has 11 amino acids. Trimming removed 3 bases from V and 4 bases from J, with 0 bases in between. CDR3 protein: CATSSNEKLFF. The CDR3 DNA sequence: TGTGCCACCAGCAGTAATGAAAAACTGTTTTTT.